These T cell receptor beta chains were read from a single sample in a study of shared clonotypes between healthy human individuals. Repertoires were generated with immunoSEQ multiplex PCR, while TCRdb's copy carries only in-frame clones and drops some. The table lists about 2.1 million clones, just under 95% of them singletons, with 1.5% to 2% in the top ten. The sequencing sample was made of naive CD8+ T cells from PBMCs. The receptors originated from a man between 18 and 35 years old in good health. Some clones in this sample may be carry-over from other donors' samples. The CDR3 runs from the conserved cysteine through the conserved F or W. D genes are given only for firm matches. Rows may omit the clone size; those that give it use once, few, many or a size class.

size | length | J | V | D | DNA | CDR3
NA | 15 | TRBJ2-6 | TRBV28 | NA | TGTGCCAGCAGTCCCCGGATCTCTGGGGCCAACGTCCTGACTTTC | CASSPRISGANVLTF
NA | 17 | TRBJ2-1 | TRBV12-5 | TRBD1 | TGTGCTAGTGGTTTGGGGCTCCGGGACAGGGGGCGGGATGAGCAGTTCTTC | CASGLGLRDRGRDEQFF
NA | 17 | TRBJ2-7 | TRBV7-9 | TRBD2 | TGTGCCAGCGGTGAGACTAGCGGGAGGCAAAACACATACGAGCAGTACTTC | CASGETSGRQNTYEQYF
NA | 14 | TRBJ2-7 | TRBV28 | TRBD2 | TGTGCCAGCAGTAGCGGGGTTATTGGTAACGAGCAGTACTTC | CASSSGVIGNEQYF
NA | 13 | TRBJ1-2 | TRBV30 | TRBD1 | TGTGCCTTTCAGGGGGCCCCTAACTATGGCTACACCTTC | CAFQGAPNYGYTF
NA | 15 | TRBJ2-5 | TRBV7-3 | NA | TGTGCCAGCAGCTTAACGGCACGGCCTCTGGAGACCCAGTACTTC | CASSLTARPLETQYF
once | 18 | TRBJ2-1 | TRBV6-1 | TRBD2 | TGTGCCAGCAGTGACACCGGGACTAGCGGGACTATCTACAATGAGCAGTTCTTC | CASSDTGTSGTIYNEQFF
NA | 15 | TRBJ2-7 | TRBV4-1 | TRBD2 | TGCGCCAGCAGCCAAGTGGGAGGGCTGTCCTACGAGCAGTACTTC | CASSQVGGLSYEQYF
NA | 14 | TRBJ2-7 | TRBV27 | TRBD2 | TGTGCCAGCGGACTAGCGGGGTATACCTACGAGCAGTACTTC | CASGLAGYTYEQYF
NA | 15 | TRBJ1-3 | TRBV6-1 | NA | TGTGCCAGCAGTGAAAAGGAGATCTCTGGAAACACCATATATTTT | CASSEKEISGNTIYF
NA | 14 | TRBJ1-2 | TRBV7-2 | NA | TGTGCCAGCAGCAACGTGGGGGTTTTTTCTGGCTACACCTTC | CASSNVGVFSGYTF
NA | 14 | TRBJ2-7 | TRBV6-5 | NA | TGTGCCAGCAGTTTTAGGACAGCGACCTACGAGCAGTACTTC | CASSFRTATYEQYF